The clone carrying this TCR beta chain came up a few times. MiXCR, run by TCRdb on the RACE reads, gives a single entry per CDR3 protein. The sample comprises some 400,000 distinct CDR3 sequences, roughly 4.6% of which are singletons, and approximately 2.4% rests with the top ten. As to time point: pre-sensitization, week 0. Treatment in this sample: therapeutic diphenylcyclopropenone sensitization with weekly scalp DPC. This entry is derived from a study of human T cells and chemical hapten exposure. Looked up from germline, CDR1 is SQVTM and CDR2 is ANQGSEA. This CDR3 region has 13 residues. The V end was cut by 3 bases, the J end by 4 bases, with 12 bases between.

The TCR comes from a woman aged 45-65 years with alopecia areata. Some clones in this sample may be carry-over from other donors' samples. The chain has TRBV29-1 and TRBJ2-5; D uncertain. This material consisted of whole blood, taken in connection with sensitization to the hapten diphenylcyclopropenone (DPC). CDR3 loop: CSVERTKGETQYF. DNA of the CDR3: TGCAGCGTTGAGAGGACGAAAGGAGAGACCCAGTACTTC. The full variable domain, rest sourced from reference TRBV29-1 and TRBJ2-5, is SAVISQKPSRDICQRGTSLTIQCQVDSQVTMMFWYRQQPGQSLTLIATANQGSEATYESGFVIDKFPISRPNLTFSTLTVSNMSPEDSSIYLCSVERTKGETQYFGPGTRLLVL.